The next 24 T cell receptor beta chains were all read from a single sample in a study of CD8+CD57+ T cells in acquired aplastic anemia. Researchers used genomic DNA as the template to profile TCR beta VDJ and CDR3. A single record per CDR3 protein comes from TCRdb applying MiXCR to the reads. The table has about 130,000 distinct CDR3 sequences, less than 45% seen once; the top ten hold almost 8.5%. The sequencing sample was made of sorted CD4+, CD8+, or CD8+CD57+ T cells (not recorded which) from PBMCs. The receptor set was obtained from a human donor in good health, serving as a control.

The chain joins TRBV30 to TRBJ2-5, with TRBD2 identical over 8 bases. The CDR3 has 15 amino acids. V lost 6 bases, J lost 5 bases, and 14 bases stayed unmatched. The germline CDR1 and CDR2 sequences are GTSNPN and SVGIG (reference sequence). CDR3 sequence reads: CACSLAGMGVETQYF. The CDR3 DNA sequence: TGTGCCTGTTCTTTAGCGGGGATGGGGGTGGAGACCCAGTACTTC.

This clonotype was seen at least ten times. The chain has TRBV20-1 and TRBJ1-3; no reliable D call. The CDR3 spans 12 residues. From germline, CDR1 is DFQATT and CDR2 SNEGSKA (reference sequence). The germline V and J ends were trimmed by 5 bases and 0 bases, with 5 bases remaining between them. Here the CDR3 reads CSAAFSGNTIYF. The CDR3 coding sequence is TGCAGTGCTGCCTTCTCTGGAAACACCATATATTTT.

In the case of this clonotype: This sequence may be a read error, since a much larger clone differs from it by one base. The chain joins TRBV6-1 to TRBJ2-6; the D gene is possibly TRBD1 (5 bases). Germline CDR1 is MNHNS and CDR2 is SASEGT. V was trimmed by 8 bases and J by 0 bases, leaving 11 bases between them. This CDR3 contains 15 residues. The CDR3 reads CASVAGPSGANVLTF. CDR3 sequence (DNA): TGTGCCAGCGTGGCAGGGCCCTCTGGGGCCAACGTCCTGACTTTC.

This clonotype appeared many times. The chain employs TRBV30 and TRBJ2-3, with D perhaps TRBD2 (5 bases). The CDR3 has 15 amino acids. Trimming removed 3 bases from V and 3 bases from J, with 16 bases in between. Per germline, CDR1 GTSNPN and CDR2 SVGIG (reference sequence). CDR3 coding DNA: TGTGCCTGGAGCGGGTCGTTGGGAGTGACAGATACGCAGTATTTT. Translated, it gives CAWSGSLGVTDTQYF.

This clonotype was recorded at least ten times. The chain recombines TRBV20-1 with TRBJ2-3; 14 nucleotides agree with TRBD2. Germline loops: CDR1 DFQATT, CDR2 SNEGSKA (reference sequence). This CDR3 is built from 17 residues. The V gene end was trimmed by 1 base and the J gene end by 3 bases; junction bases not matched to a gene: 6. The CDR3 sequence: CSARALGTSGRTDTQYF. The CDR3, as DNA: TGCAGTGCTAGAGCGCTCGGGACTAGCGGGAGAACAGATACGCAGTATTTT.

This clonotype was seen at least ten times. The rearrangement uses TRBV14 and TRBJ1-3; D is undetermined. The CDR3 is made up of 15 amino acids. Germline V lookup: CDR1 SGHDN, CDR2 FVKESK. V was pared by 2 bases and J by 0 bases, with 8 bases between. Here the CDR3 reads CASSQYGSSGNTIYF. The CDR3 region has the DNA TGTGCCAGCAGCCAATACGGGAGCTCTGGAAACACCATATATTTT.

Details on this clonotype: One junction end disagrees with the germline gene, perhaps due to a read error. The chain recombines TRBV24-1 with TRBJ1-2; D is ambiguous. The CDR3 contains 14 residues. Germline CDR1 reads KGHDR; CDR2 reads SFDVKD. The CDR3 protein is CATSDFGDGHGYTF. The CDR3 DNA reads TGCGCCACCAGTGATTTCGGGGATGGGCATGGCTACACCTTC.

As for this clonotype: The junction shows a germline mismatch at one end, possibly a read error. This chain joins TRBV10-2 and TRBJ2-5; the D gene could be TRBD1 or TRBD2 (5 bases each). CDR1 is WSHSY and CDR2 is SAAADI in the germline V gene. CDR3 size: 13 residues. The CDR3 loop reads CASSWDGMETQYF. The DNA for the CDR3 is TGTGCCAGCAGTTGGGACGGCATGGAGACCCAGTACTTC.

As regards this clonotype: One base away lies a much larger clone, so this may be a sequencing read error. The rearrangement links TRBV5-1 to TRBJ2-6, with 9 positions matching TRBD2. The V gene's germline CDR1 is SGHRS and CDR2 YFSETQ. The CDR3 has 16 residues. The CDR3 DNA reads TGCGCCAGCAGCGTAGCGGGAGCAACTGGGGCCAGCGTCCTGACTTTC. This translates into CASSVAGATGASVLTF.

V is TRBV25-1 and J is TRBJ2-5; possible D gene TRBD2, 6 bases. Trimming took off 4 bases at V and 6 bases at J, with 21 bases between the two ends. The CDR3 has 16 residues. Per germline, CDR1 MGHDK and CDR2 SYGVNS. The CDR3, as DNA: TGTGCCAGCAGTGCTTACATGGGGCGAGGGAGGCAGACCCAGTACTTC. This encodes CASSAYMGRGRQTQYF.

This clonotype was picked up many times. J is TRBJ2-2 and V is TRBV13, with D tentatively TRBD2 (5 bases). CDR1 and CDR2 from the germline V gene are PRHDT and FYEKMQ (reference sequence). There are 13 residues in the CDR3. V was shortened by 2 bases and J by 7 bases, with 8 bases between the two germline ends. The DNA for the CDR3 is TGTGCCAGCAGCTTAAGGGAGATCGGGGAGCTGTTTTTT. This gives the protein CASSLREIGELFF.

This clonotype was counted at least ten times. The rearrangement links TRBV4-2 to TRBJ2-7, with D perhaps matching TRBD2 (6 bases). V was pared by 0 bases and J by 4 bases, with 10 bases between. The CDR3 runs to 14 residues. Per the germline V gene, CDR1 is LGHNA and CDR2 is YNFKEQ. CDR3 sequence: CASSQETSWYEQYF. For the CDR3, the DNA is TGTGCCAGCAGCCAAGAGACTAGTTGGTACGAGCAGTACTTC.

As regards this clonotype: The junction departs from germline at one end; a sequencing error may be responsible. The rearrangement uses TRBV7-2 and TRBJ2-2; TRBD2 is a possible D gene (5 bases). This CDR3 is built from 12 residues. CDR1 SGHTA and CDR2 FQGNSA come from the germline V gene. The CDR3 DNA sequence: TGTGCCAGCAGCTTAGTTTCCGGGGTGCTGTTTTTT. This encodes CASSLVSGVLFF.

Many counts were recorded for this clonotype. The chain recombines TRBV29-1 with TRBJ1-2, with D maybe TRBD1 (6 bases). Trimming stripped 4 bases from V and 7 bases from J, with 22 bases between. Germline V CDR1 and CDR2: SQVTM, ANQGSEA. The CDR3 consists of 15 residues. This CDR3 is CSVVGGAGPSGGYTF. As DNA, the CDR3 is TGCAGCGTTGTTGGGGGCGCGGGTCCCTCGGGTGGCTACACCTTC.

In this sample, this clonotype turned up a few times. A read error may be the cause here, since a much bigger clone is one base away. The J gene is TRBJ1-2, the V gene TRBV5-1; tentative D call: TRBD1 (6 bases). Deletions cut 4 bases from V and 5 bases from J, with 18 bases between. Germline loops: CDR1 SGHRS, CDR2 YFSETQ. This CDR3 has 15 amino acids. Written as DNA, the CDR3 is TGCGCCAGCAGCAGGGGGGGCAGGGACGAATATGGCTACACCTTC. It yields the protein CASSRGGRDEYGYTF.

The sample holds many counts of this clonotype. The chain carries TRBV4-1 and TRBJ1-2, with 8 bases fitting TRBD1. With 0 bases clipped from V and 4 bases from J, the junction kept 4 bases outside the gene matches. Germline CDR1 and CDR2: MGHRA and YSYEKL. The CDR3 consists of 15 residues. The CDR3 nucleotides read TGCGCCAGCAGCCAAGACCCAGGGGGCTTCTATGGCTACACCTTC. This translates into CASSQDPGGFYGYTF.

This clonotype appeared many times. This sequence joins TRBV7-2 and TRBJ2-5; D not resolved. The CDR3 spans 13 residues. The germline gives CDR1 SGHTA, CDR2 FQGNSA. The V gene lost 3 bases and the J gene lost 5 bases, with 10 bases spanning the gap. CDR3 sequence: CASSFGQAETQYF. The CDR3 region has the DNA TGTGCCAGCAGCTTCGGGCAAGCGGAGACCCAGTACTTC.

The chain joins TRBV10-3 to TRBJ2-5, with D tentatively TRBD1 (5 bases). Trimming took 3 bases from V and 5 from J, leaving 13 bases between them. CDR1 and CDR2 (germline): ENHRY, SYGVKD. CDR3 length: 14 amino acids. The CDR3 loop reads CAISDDRSVETQYF. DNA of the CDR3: TGTGCCATCAGTGATGACAGAAGCGTCGAGACCCAGTACTTC.

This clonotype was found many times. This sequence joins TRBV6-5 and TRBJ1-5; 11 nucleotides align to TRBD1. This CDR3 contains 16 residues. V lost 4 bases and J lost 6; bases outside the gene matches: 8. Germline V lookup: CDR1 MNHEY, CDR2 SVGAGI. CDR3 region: CASSFTDRGHGQPQHF. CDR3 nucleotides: TGTGCCAGCAGTTTCACGGACAGGGGGCACGGTCAGCCCCAGCATTTT.

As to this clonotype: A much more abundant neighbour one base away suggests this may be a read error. CDR3 DNA sequence: TGTGCCAGCAGCCAATCGGATGAAAAACTGCTTTTT. It translates to CASSQSDEKLLF. The V gene is TRBV3-1, the J gene TRBJ1-4; D call uncertain. The CDR3 is made up of 12 amino acids. Germline V gene sequence: CDR1 LGHDT, CDR2 YNNKEL (reference sequence).

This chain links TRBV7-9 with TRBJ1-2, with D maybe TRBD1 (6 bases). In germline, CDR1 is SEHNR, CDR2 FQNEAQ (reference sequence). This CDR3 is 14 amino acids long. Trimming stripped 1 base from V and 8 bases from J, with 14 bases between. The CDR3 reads CASSLERGSEGYTF. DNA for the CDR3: TGTGCCAGCAGCTTAGAAAGGGGGAGCGAGGGCTACACCTTC.

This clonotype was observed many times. The CDR3 DNA sequence: TGCGCCAGCAGCACCCACAGGGGGCGCGCGGATGAGCAGTTCTTC. This sequence encodes CASSTHRGRADEQFF. The chain combines TRBV5-1 with TRBJ2-1; 9 bases align to TRBD1. This CDR3 spans 15 amino acids. From germline, CDR1 is SGHRS and CDR2 YFSETQ. With 4 bases clipped from V and 8 bases from J, the junction kept 10 bases outside the gene matches.

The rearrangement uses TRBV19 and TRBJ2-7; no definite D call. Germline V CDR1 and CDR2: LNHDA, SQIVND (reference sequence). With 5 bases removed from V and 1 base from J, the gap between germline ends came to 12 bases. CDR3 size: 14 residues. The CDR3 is CASSPTVGSYEQYF. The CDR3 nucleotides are TGTGCCAGTAGTCCGACCGTGGGGTCCTACGAGCAGTACTTC.

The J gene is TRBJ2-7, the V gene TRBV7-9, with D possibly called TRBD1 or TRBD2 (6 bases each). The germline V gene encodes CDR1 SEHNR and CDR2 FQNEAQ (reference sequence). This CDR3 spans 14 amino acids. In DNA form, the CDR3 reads TGTGCTAGCCGCGGCGGGACACCAGACTACGAGCAGTACTTC. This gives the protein CASRGGTPDYEQYF.